These T cell receptor beta chains were read from a single sample in a study of blood T cells in healthy people across ages. TCRdb itself ran the 5' RACE reads through MiXCR, one entry per CDR3 protein. This sample has some 1,800,000 distinct CDR3 sequences, with more than 35% found just once. The sample consisted of blood. The receptors were gathered from a human donor in good health. Both conserved end residues are part of each CDR3. A D gene is named only where the DNA matches it firmly. Size is omitted from some rows. Given values are once, few, many or a class for expanded clones.

abundance: .; v_gene: TRBV3-1; len: 15; j_gene: TRBJ1-2; d_gene: .; CDR3nt: TGTGCCAGCAGCCAAGCTTTCACCGAGAACTATGGCTACACCTTC; CDR3aa: CASSQAFTENYGYTF
abundance: .; v_gene: TRBV28; len: 11; j_gene: TRBJ2-7; d_gene: .; CDR3nt: TGTGCCAGCAGTGGGTTCTACGAGCAGTACTTC; CDR3aa: CASSGFYEQYF
abundance: .; v_gene: TRBV30; len: 13; j_gene: TRBJ2-5; d_gene: .; CDR3nt: TGTGCCTGGCGTCGGGGGGCCCAAGAGACCCAGTACTTC; CDR3aa: CAWRRGAQETQYF
abundance: .; v_gene: TRBV11-2; len: 16; j_gene: TRBJ2-1; d_gene: TRBD2; CDR3nt: TGTGCCAGCAGCTTGACTAGCGGGGGCTTTTACAATGAGCAGTTCTTC; CDR3aa: CASSLTSGGFYNEQFF
abundance: once; v_gene: TRBV5-1; len: 16; j_gene: TRBJ1-4; d_gene: .; CDR3nt: TGCGCCAGCAGCTTGGCTGGGGCAGGGGCTAATGAAAAACTGTTTTTT; CDR3aa: CASSLAGAGANEKLFF
abundance: .; v_gene: TRBV7-9; len: 13; j_gene: TRBJ2-3; d_gene: .; CDR3nt: TGTGCCAGCAGCCCTCGTACCTTGGATACGCAGTATTTT; CDR3aa: CASSPRTLDTQYF
abundance: .; v_gene: TRBV4-1; len: 19; j_gene: TRBJ2-3; d_gene: TRBD2; CDR3nt: TGCGCCAGCAGCCAAGGACGGCTAGCGGGCCTACTTCGCACAGATACGCAGTATTTT; CDR3aa: CASSQGRLAGLLRTDTQYF
abundance: .; v_gene: TRBV12-3/TRBV12-4; len: 14; j_gene: TRBJ2-7; d_gene: .; CDR3nt: TGTGCCAGCAGTCCCCTCGCCCAAACCTACGAGCAGTACTTC; CDR3aa: CASSPLAQTYEQYF
abundance: .; v_gene: TRBV7-2; len: 13; j_gene: TRBJ1-1; d_gene: .; CDR3nt: TGTGCCAGCAGCCCGACCAGAGACACTGAAGCTTTCTTT; CDR3aa: CASSPTRDTEAFF
abundance: .; v_gene: TRBV4-1; len: 15; j_gene: TRBJ1-4; d_gene: .; CDR3nt: TGCGCCAGCAGCGGTCCGTACCGGGGGGGTGAAAAACTGTTTTTT; CDR3aa: CASSGPYRGGEKLFF
abundance: .; v_gene: TRBV5-1; len: 17; j_gene: TRBJ2-1; d_gene: .; CDR3nt: TGCGCCAGCAGCTTGGCATCGTCAGGGAGTTCCTACAATGAGCAGTTCTTC; CDR3aa: CASSLASSGSSYNEQFF
abundance: .; v_gene: TRBV9; len: 14; j_gene: TRBJ2-7; d_gene: .; CDR3nt: TGTGCCAGCAGCGTAGGGGTAGCGTCCTACGAGCAGTACTTC; CDR3aa: CASSVGVASYEQYF
abundance: .; v_gene: TRBV7-2; len: 13; j_gene: TRBJ1-5; d_gene: .; CDR3nt: TGTGCCAGCAGCGGCAAGGCAAATCAGCCCCAGCATTTT; CDR3aa: CASSGKANQPQHF
abundance: .; v_gene: TRBV29-1; len: 13; j_gene: TRBJ2-7; d_gene: TRBD1; CDR3nt: TGCAGCGCCATCAAGAGGGACAGCTACGAGCAGTACTTC; CDR3aa: CSAIKRDSYEQYF
abundance: .; v_gene: TRBV10-3; len: 16; j_gene: TRBJ2-3; d_gene: .; CDR3nt: TGTGCCATCAGTGACTACGGGGGATCTAGCACAGATACGCAGTATTTT; CDR3aa: CAISDYGGSSTDTQYF
abundance: .; v_gene: TRBV2; len: 15; j_gene: TRBJ2-5; d_gene: TRBD2; CDR3nt: TGTGCCAGCAATACAGCGGGGGGGAAATCGGAGACCCAGTACTTC; CDR3aa: CASNTAGGKSETQYF
abundance: .; v_gene: TRBV6-2/TRBV6-3; len: 15; j_gene: TRBJ2-5; d_gene: TRBD1; CDR3nt: TGTGCCAGCAGTGGCCAGGGGGCCGTATGGGAGACCCAGTACTTC; CDR3aa: CASSGQGAVWETQYF
abundance: many; v_gene: TRBV20-1; len: 13; j_gene: TRBJ2-5; d_gene: TRBD2; CDR3nt: TGCAGTGCCATCGGGACTAGCGGAGAGACCCAGTACTTC; CDR3aa: CSAIGTSGETQYF
abundance: .; v_gene: TRBV7-9; len: 14; j_gene: TRBJ1-6; d_gene: .; CDR3nt: TGTGCCAGCAGCTTAGGGGCCCTAAATTCACCCCTCCACTTT; CDR3aa: CASSLGALNSPLHF
abundance: .; v_gene: TRBV7-2; len: 14; j_gene: TRBJ1-2; d_gene: .; CDR3nt: TGTGCCAGCAGGCCCCCACAGGGTTTCGGGGGCTACACCTTC; CDR3aa: CASRPPQGFGGYTF
abundance: .; v_gene: TRBV7-3; len: 15; j_gene: TRBJ2-3; d_gene: .; CDR3nt: TGTGCCAGCAGCTTAGGGCTCGGGAGTTCCGATACGCAGTATTTT; CDR3aa: CASSLGLGSSDTQYF
abundance: .; v_gene: TRBV7-2; len: 14; j_gene: TRBJ1-2; d_gene: .; CDR3nt: TGTGCCAGCAGCTCAATAACAGGGACTTATGACTACACCTTC; CDR3aa: CASSSITGTYDYTF
abundance: many; v_gene: TRBV10-3; len: 12; j_gene: TRBJ2-7; d_gene: .; CDR3nt: TGTGCCATCAGTACGGACGGTTACGAGCAGTACTTC; CDR3aa: CAISTDGYEQYF
abundance: .; v_gene: TRBV12-3/TRBV12-4; len: 17; j_gene: TRBJ2-4; d_gene: .; CDR3nt: TGTGCCAGCAGTTTAAGATTATGGGGGAGTGCCAAAAACATTCAGTACTTC; CDR3aa: CASSLRLWGSAKNIQYF
abundance: few; v_gene: TRBV4-3; len: 19; j_gene: TRBJ2-5; d_gene: TRBD2; CDR3nt: TGCGCCAGCAGCCCCCGAATCGGCCGAGGACTAGAGGGAGGAGAGACCCAGTACTTC; CDR3aa: CASSPRIGRGLEGGETQYF
abundance: once; v_gene: TRBV9; len: 15; j_gene: TRBJ2-3; d_gene: .; CDR3nt: TGTGCCAGCGGCGTAGGGTCTTGGAGCACAGATACGCAGTATTTT; CDR3aa: CASGVGSWSTDTQYF
abundance: .; v_gene: TRBV21-1; len: 20; j_gene: TRBJ2-1; d_gene: .; CDR3nt: TGTGCCAGCAGCAAAGCGCCACAGGGTGGGGACCTGCAGTCCTACAATGAGCAGTTCTTC; CDR3aa: CASSKAPQGGDLQSYNEQFF
abundance: .; v_gene: TRBV28; len: 12; j_gene: TRBJ1-1; d_gene: .; CDR3nt: TGTGCCAGTAGTGTCCAGGGCAGGGTAACTTTCTTT; CDR3aa: CASSVQGRVTFF
abundance: .; v_gene: TRBV4-1; len: 17; j_gene: TRBJ2-3; d_gene: TRBD2; CDR3nt: TGCGCCAGCAGCCAACCACTAGCGGGGGCCAAGACAGATACGCAGTATTTT; CDR3aa: CASSQPLAGAKTDTQYF
abundance: .; v_gene: TRBV7-9; len: 12; j_gene: TRBJ2-5; d_gene: .; CDR3nt: TGTGCCAGCAGCTTAGCGTCCTCGGGGCAGTACTTC; CDR3aa: CASSLASSGQYF
abundance: .; v_gene: TRBV10-3; len: 15; j_gene: TRBJ1-2; d_gene: .; CDR3nt: TGTGCCATCAGTGAGTCGAACAGGGACTCCTATGGCTACACCTTC; CDR3aa: CAISESNRDSYGYTF
abundance: .; v_gene: TRBV7-3; len: 15; j_gene: TRBJ1-1; d_gene: .; CDR3nt: TGTGCCAGCAGCTTAAGGTCCGGACAGAACACTGAAGCTTTCTTT; CDR3aa: CASSLRSGQNTEAFF
abundance: few; v_gene: TRBV5-1; len: 13; j_gene: TRBJ2-7; d_gene: .; CDR3nt: TGCGCCAGCACCGTAGGGAGCTCCTACGAGCAGTACTTC; CDR3aa: CASTVGSSYEQYF
abundance: few; v_gene: TRBV24-1; len: 15; j_gene: TRBJ2-3; d_gene: TRBD2; CDR3nt: TGTGCCACCAGTGGCCAGCGGGGGAACACAGATACGCAGTATTTT; CDR3aa: CATSGQRGNTDTQYF
abundance: many; v_gene: TRBV4-3; len: 13; j_gene: TRBJ1-2; d_gene: .; CDR3nt: TGCGCCAGCAGCCACGGAGTAAACTATGGCTACACCTTC; CDR3aa: CASSHGVNYGYTF
abundance: .; v_gene: TRBV9; len: 13; j_gene: TRBJ1-1; d_gene: .; CDR3nt: TGTGCCAGCAGCGTACAGCCAGCGACTGAAGCTTTCTTT; CDR3aa: CASSVQPATEAFF
abundance: many; v_gene: TRBV13; len: 13; j_gene: TRBJ2-7; d_gene: .; CDR3nt: TGTGCCAGCAAACCCGGGGGACCCTACGAGCAGTACTTC; CDR3aa: CASKPGGPYEQYF